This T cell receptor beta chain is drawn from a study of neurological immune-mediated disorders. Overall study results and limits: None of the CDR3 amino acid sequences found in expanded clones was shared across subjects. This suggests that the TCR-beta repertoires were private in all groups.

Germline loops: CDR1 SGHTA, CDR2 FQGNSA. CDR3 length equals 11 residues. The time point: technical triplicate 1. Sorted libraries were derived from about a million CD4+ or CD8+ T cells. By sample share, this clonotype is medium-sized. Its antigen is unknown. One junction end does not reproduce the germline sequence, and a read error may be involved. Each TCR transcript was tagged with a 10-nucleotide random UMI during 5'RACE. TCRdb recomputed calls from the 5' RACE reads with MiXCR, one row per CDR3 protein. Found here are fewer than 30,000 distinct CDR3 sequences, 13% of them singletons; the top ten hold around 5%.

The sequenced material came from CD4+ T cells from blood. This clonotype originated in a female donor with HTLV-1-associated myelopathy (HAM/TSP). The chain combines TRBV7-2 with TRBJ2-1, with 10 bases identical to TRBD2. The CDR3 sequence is CASSSGTSVIF. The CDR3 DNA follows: TGTGCCAGCAGCTCCGGGACTAGCGTAATCTTC.